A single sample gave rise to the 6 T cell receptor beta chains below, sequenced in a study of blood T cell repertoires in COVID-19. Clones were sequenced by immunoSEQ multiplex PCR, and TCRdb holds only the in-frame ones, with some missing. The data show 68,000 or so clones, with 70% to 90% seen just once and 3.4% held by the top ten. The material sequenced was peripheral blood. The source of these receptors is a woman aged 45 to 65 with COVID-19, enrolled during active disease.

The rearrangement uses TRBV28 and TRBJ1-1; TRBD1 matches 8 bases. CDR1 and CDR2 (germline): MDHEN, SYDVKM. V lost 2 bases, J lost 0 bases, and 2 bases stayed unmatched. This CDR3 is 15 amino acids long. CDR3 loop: CASSLRTGLNTEAFF. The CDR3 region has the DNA TGTGCCAGCAGTTTACGGACAGGGTTGAACACTGAAGCTTTCTTT.

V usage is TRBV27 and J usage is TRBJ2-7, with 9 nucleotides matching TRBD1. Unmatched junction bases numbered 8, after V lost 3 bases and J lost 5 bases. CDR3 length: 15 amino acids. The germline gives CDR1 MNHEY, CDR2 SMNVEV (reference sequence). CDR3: CASSLFGQGLNEQYF. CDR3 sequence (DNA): TGTGCCAGCAGTTTGTTCGGACAGGGGTTGAACGAGCAGTACTTC.

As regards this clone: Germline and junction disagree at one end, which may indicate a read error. CDR3 loop: CASSGLGAINF. In nucleotides, the CDR3 is TGTGCCAGCAGCGGGTTAGGTGCCATTAACTTC. V and J are TRBV2 and TRBJ2-7; D is unresolved. Germline-derived CDR1 and CDR2 are SNHLY and FYNNEI. CDR3 length: 11 amino acids.

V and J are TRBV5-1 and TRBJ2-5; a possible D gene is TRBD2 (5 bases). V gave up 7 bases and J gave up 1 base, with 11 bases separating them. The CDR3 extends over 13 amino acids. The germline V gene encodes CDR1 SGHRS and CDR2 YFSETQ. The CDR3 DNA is TGCGCCAGCGGACGGGGAGTCCAAGAGACCCAGTACTTC. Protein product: CASGRGVQETQYF.

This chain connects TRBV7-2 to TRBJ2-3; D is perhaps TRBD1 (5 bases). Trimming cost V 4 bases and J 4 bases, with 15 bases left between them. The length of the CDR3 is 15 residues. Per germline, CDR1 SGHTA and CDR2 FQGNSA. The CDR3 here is CASSSPGRGPDTQYF. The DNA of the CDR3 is TGTGCCAGCAGCTCCCCCGGAAGGGGCCCAGATACGCAGTATTTT.

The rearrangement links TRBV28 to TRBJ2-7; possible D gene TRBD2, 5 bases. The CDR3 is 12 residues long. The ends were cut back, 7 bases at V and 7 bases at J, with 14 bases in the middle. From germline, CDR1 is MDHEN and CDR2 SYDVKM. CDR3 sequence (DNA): TGTGCCAGCATAAAAGGGAGCGGAGAGCAGTACTTC. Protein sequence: CASIKGSGEQYF. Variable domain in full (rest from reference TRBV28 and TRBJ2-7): DVKVTQSSRYLVKRTGEKVFLECVQDMDHENMFWYRQDPGLGLRLIYFSYDVKMKEKGDIPEGYSVSREKKERFSLILESASTNQTSMYLCASIKGSGEQYFGPGTRLTVT.